This is a list of T cell receptor beta chains from one sample in a study of read filtering for tumor transcriptome and immune sequencing. TCRdb fed the reads into MiXCR, producing one record per CDR3 protein. The sample consists of 39,000 or so distinct CDR3 sequences, about an eighth of them appearing once. The sequencing input was a population of CD138-negative cells sorted from bone marrow. These receptors originate from a donor at least 40 years old with multiple myeloma. Both conserved end residues are part of each CDR3. The D gene is left open where the match is weak. The listing skips clone size in some rows; elsewhere it reads once, few, many or a size class.

d_gene: .
abundance: many
v_gene: TRBV4-3
j_gene: TRBJ2-5
CDR3aa: CASSQDVGPRETQYF
CDR3nt: TGCGCCAGCAGCCAAGACGTAGGCCCCCGAGAGACCCAGTACTTC

d_gene: TRBD2
abundance: many
v_gene: TRBV11-2
j_gene: TRBJ2-5
CDR3aa: CASSFEGGSGDQETQYF
CDR3nt: TGTGCCAGCAGCTTCGAGGGCGGGAGTGGGGACCAAGAGACCCAGTACTTC

d_gene: .
abundance: many
v_gene: TRBV19
j_gene: TRBJ2-2
CDR3aa: CASSEKLGELFF
CDR3nt: TGTGCCAGTAGTGAAAAACTCGGGGAGCTGTTTTTT

d_gene: TRBD2
abundance: many
v_gene: TRBV7-9
j_gene: TRBJ2-2
CDR3aa: CASTGGGTGELFF
CDR3nt: TGTGCCAGCACTGGCGGGGGCACCGGGGAGCTGTTTTTT

d_gene: .
abundance: many
v_gene: TRBV7-9
j_gene: TRBJ2-3
CDR3aa: CASSLGRTDTDTQYF
CDR3nt: TGTGCCAGCAGCTTAGGGAGGACTGACACAGATACGCAGTATTTT

d_gene: .
abundance: medium-sized
v_gene: TRBV12-3/TRBV12-4
j_gene: TRBJ2-1
CDR3aa: CASSLEYNEQFF
CDR3nt: TGTGCCAGCAGTTTGGAGTACAATGAGCAGTTCTTC

d_gene: TRBD2
abundance: few
v_gene: TRBV7-8
j_gene: TRBJ2-3
CDR3aa: CASSTGGTSGRITDTQYF
CDR3nt: TGTGCCAGCAGCACCGGGGGGACTAGCGGGAGGATCACAGATACGCAGTATTTT

d_gene: TRBD2
abundance: few
v_gene: TRBV12-3/TRBV12-4
j_gene: TRBJ2-1
CDR3aa: CASREGTSGSYEQFF
CDR3nt: TGTGCCAGCAGGGAAGGGACTAGCGGGAGCTATGAGCAGTTCTTC

d_gene: .
abundance: .
v_gene: TRBV7-2
j_gene: TRBJ2-1
CDR3aa: CASSLASYNETFF
CDR3nt: TGTGCCAGCAGCTTAGCATCCTACAATGAGACGTTCTTC

d_gene: .
abundance: many
v_gene: TRBV5-1
j_gene: TRBJ1-2
CDR3aa: CASSLYTANYGYTF
CDR3nt: TGCGCCAGCAGCTTGTACACGGCTAACTATGGCTACACCTTC

d_gene: .
abundance: many
v_gene: TRBV7-9
j_gene: TRBJ2-1
CDR3aa: CASTHAGTFSYNEQFF
CDR3nt: TGTGCCAGCACCCACGCCGGGACTTTCTCCTACAATGAGCAGTTCTTC

d_gene: TRBD2
abundance: once
v_gene: TRBV28
j_gene: TRBJ2-1
CDR3aa: CASRMGFSGSSEQFF
CDR3nt: TGTGCCAGCAGGATGGGGTTTAGCGGGAGTAGTGAGCAGTTCTTC